Below, one TCR beta chain is given with its context. Antigen specificity is unknown. Sequencing used immunoSEQ multiplex PCR; TCRdb keeps in-frame clones, though not all of them. The profile shows about 310,000 clones, nearly 90% of them singletons. The germline CDR1 and CDR2 sequences are SGHDN and FVKESK. This CDR3 is built from 15 residues. Trimming took 0 bases from V and 1 from J, leaving 9 bases between them. This sample stems from a study of cytomegalovirus exposure and HLA in healthy donors. Overall study findings and caveats: Rarity marked most TCR sequences, yet some public TCRs occurred in many donors. Specificity of three CMV-associated chains for CMV antigens was verified in vitro. According to a subsequent analysis, TCR clusters from the first cohort were inclined to appear together in the 120 or so validation repertoires.

This clonotype was obtained from a man aged 25 to 45 in good health and CMV-seronegative. The V call is TRBV14, the J call TRBJ1-1; tentatively, D is TRBD1 (5 bases). The sample consisted of PBMCs. The CDR3 protein is CASSQDRAPNTEAFF. The CDR3 bases are TGTGCCAGCAGCCAAGACAGGGCCCCGAACACTGAAGCTTTCTTT. The whole variable domain, remainder taken from reference TRBV14 and TRBJ1-1, is EAGVTQFPSHSVIEKGQTVTLRCDPISGHDNLYWYRRVMGKEIKFLLHFVKESKQDESGMPNNRFLAERTGGTYSTLKVQPAELEDSGVYFCASSQDRAPNTEAFFGQGTRLTVV.